This T cell receptor beta chain was identified in a study of T-cell reconstitution after alpha-beta-depleted transplantation in children. This clonotype appeared many times. Antigen specificity is unknown. During its preparation, the TCRbeta library received unique molecular identifiers. TCRdb used MiXCR to reprocess the PCR reads, holding one entry per CDR3 protein. The sample includes more than 90,000 distinct CDR3 sequences, approximately 10% seen only once; the top ten take under 40%. Germline values: CDR1 SGHKS, CDR2 YYEKEE (reference sequence). V lost 4 bases to trimming and J lost 3 bases, with 20 bases between them. CDR3 length: 17 residues. Study-level findings and limits: From surviving recipient T cells and thymic progenitors came the high day-60 TCRbeta diversity observed in some patients. There were reportedly several hundred expanded graft clones from which alpha-beta T cells came about two months after transplant.

The gene calls are TRBV5-5 and TRBJ2-4; D might be TRBD2 (6 bases). Source: PBMCs, taken before TCRalphabeta/CD19-depleted stem cell transplant. This clonotype originated in a boy under 10 years old with acute lymphoblastic leukemia, due to receive a stem cell transplant. Here the CDR3 reads CASSSLTGGMGKNIQYF. For the CDR3, the DNA is TGTGCCAGCAGCAGTCTTACTGGCGGGATGGGCAAAAACATTCAGTACTTC.